This T cell receptor beta chain derives from a study of neurological immune-mediated disorders. TCRdb fed the 5' RACE reads into MiXCR, producing one record per CDR3 protein. The sample carries fewer than 45,000 distinct CDR3 sequences, 6% to 7% recorded once. The sample holds many counts of this clonotype. V dropped 2 bases and J dropped 3; count of bases not matched to a gene: 8. There are 17 residues in the CDR3. Germline CDR1 is DFQATT and CDR2 is SNEGSKA (reference sequence). The clonotype comes from a woman in her 40s in good health. This chain connects TRBV20-1 to TRBJ2-1, with 12 positions matching TRBD2. The material sequenced was CD4+ T cells from blood. The CDR3 sequence: CSARSLRTSGNYNEQFF. The CDR3 bases are TGCAGTGCTAGATCACTGCGGACTAGCGGGAACTACAATGAGCAGTTCTTC.